Following are 23 T cell receptor beta chains from one sample sequenced in a study of blood T cell repertoires in COVID-19. Sequencing used immunoSEQ multiplex PCR; TCRdb keeps in-frame clones, though not all of them. The repertoire holds 250,000 to 350,000 clones, with more than 85% as singletons. The sample comprised PBMCs or T cells enriched from blood (not recorded which). These receptors were collected from a woman aged 25 to 45 who had recovered from COVID-19.

In this sample, this clone turned up once. The gene calls are TRBV23-1 and TRBJ1-1; perhaps TRBD1 as D (6 bases). TRBV23-1 is reported as an ORF; its role is uncertain. CDR3 size: 19 residues. V shed 3 bases and J shed 0 bases, with 23 bases lying between them. DNA for the CDR3: TGCGCCAGCAGTCATCCCCCCGCGGAAGGGGGAGACTTGAACACTGAAGCTTTCTTT. Its translation: CASSHPPAEGGDLNTEAFF.

J is TRBJ1-4 and V is TRBV7-9; D unclear. The CDR3 extends over 13 amino acids. Trimming took off 5 bases at V and 8 bases at J, with 12 bases between the two ends. The germline V gene has CDR1 SEHNR and CDR2 FQNEAQ (reference sequence). The CDR3 protein is CASSPEEGEKLFF. Here the CDR3 DNA reads TGTGCCAGCAGCCCCGAGGAAGGCGAAAAACTGTTTTTT.

J is TRBJ2-7 and V is TRBV10-2, with TRBD1 matching over 10 bases. This CDR3 contains 16 residues. V shed 10 bases and J 6 bases; nucleotides not matched to a gene: 18. Germline V gene lookup returns CDR1 WSHSY and CDR2 SAAADI. CDR3 region: CATQLTRTGGRSEQYF. CDR3 nucleotides: TGCGCCACCCAACTTACCCGGACAGGGGGTCGATCCGAGCAGTACTTC.

The chain links TRBV5-4 to TRBJ1-3; TRBD1 matches at 9 bases. Germline values: CDR1 SGHNT, CDR2 YYREEE (reference sequence). V lost 4 bases and J lost 6; bases outside the gene matches: 5. This CDR3 region has 14 residues. CDR3 loop: CASSLGDRENTIYF. CDR3 bases: TGTGCCAGCAGCCTGGGGGACAGGGAAAACACCATATATTTT. The full variable domain, rest sourced from reference TRBV5-4 and TRBJ1-3, is ETGVTQSPTHLIKTRGQQVTLRCSSQSGHNTVSWYQQALGQGPQFIFQYYREEENGRGNFPPRFSGLQFPNYSSELNVNALELDDSALYLCASSLGDRENTIYFGEGSWLTVV.

The V and J genes are TRBV19 and TRBJ2-1, with TRBD2 identical over 7 bases. After removal of 1 base from V and 12 bases from J, the junction contained 9 bases not matched to a gene. CDR1 is LNHDA and CDR2 is SQIVND in the germline V gene (reference sequence). There are 14 residues in the CDR3. The CDR3 is CASSIGVTTGGQFF. The CDR3 coding sequence is TGTGCCAGTAGTATAGGAGTCACCACGGGGGGGCAGTTCTTC.

This clone has only one observation. The chain couples TRBV15 to TRBJ1-4; tentative D call: TRBD1 (6 bases). The germline V and J ends were trimmed by 5 bases and 5 bases, with 15 bases remaining between them. Per germline, CDR1 LNHNV and CDR2 YYDKDF (reference sequence). This CDR3 is 15 amino acids long. Here the CDR3 reads CATSARDNANEKLFF. As DNA, the CDR3 is TGTGCCACCAGCGCCCGGGACAACGCGAATGAAAAACTGTTTTTT.

Remarks on this clone: The sample contains more than one DNA sequence encoding this CDR3. The chain is built from TRBV4-2 and TRBJ1-2, with D tentatively TRBD1 (5 bases). V dropped 0 bases and J dropped 7 bases, with 12 bases sitting between them. The CDR3 has 14 amino acids. Germline V gives CDR1 LGHNA, CDR2 YNFKEQ. CDR3 sequence reads: CASSQDPGVGGYTF. In DNA form, the CDR3 reads TGTGCCAGCAGCCAAGATCCGGGGGTTGGTGGCTACACCTTC.

The chain uses TRBV11-2 and TRBJ2-1; D remains ambiguous. Trimming removed 2 bases from V and 5 bases from J, with 13 bases in between. The germline gives CDR1 SGHAT, CDR2 FQNNGV. This CDR3 contains 15 residues. CDR3 residues: CASSLTPLGNNEQFF. The CDR3 region has the DNA TGTGCCAGCAGCTTAACGCCCCTGGGCAACAATGAGCAGTTCTTC.

This clone has just one count. CDR3 coding DNA: TGTGCCAGCAGCCAAGTTAGCGGGGGGACCGGGGAGCTGTTTTTT. It encodes CASSQVSGGTGELFF. The V call is TRBV3-1 (or the pseudogene TRBV3-2), the J call TRBJ2-2; 10 bases are shared with TRBD2. CDR3 length: 15 amino acids. Looked up from germline, CDR1 is LGHDT and CDR2 is YNNKEL (reference sequence). The ends lost 1 base at V and 5 bases at J; junction bases unmatched: 1.

The gene calls are TRBV18 and TRBJ1-1, with a weak D call TRBD1 (5 bases). Per the germline V gene, CDR1 is KGHSH and CDR2 is LQKENI. CDR3 length equals 13 residues. Trimming took 4 bases from V and 3 from J, leaving 9 bases between them. In nucleotides, the CDR3 is TGTGCCAGCTCACAGGGAGGGGACACTGAAGCTTTCTTT. Residues: CASSQGGDTEAFF. The whole variable domain, remainder taken from reference TRBV18 and TRBJ1-1, is NAGVMQNPRHLVRRRGQEARLRCSPMKGHSHVYWYRQLPEEGLKFMVYLQKENIIDESGMPKERFSAEFPKEGPSILRIQQVVRGDSAAYFCASSQGGDTEAFFGQGTRLTVV.

J is TRBJ2-7 and V is TRBV4-3; possibly TRBD1 for D (5 bases). CDR3 length: 15 residues. V dropped 1 base and J dropped 2 bases, with 12 bases sitting between them. Germline CDR1 and CDR2: LGHNA and YSLEER. Here the CDR3 DNA reads TGCGCCAGCAGCCAAGGTGGGGCAGGCACCTACGAGCAGTACTTC. Translation: CASSQGGAGTYEQYF.

The V gene is TRBV5-1, the J gene TRBJ1-4; the D gene is possibly TRBD1 (5 bases). V dropped 5 bases and J dropped 0 bases, with 11 bases sitting between them. The CDR3 consists of 15 residues. Germline lookup yields CDR1 SGHRS and CDR2 YFSETQ. The CDR3 nucleotides are TGCGCCAGCAGACCCGACAGTGCAACTAATGAAAAACTGTTTTTT. Its translation is CASRPDSATNEKLFF.

This chain links TRBV2 with TRBJ1-1; 8 bases match TRBD1. In germline, CDR1 is SNHLY, CDR2 FYNNEI. With 6 bases clipped from V and 3 bases from J, the junction kept 15 bases outside the gene matches. There are 17 residues in the CDR3. CDR3 DNA sequence: TGTGCCAGCAGCGAACTCCCGGGACAGGACCCTGACACTGAAGCTTTCTTT. Translated, it gives CASSELPGQDPDTEAFF.

The chain has TRBV3-1 (or the pseudogene TRBV3-2) and TRBJ1-6; D not resolved. Per germline, CDR1 LGHDT and CDR2 YNNKEL (reference sequence). V lost 4 bases, J lost 9 bases, and 19 bases lay in between. The CDR3 runs to 16 residues. CDR3 DNA: TGTGCCAGCAGCCTAGGCGGTGGGGAGGCTGTTTCACCCCTCCACTTT. This sequence encodes CASSLGGGEAVSPLHF.

The chain is built from TRBV10-3 and TRBJ1-5; maybe TRBD1 (6 bases). Trimming cost V 2 bases and J 3 bases, with 11 bases left between them. CDR3 length: 15 residues. CDR1 is ENHRY, CDR2 SYGVKD, per germline. DNA of the CDR3: TGTGCCATCAGTGAGGGTAGGGGGAACAATCAGCCCCAGCATTTT. Its protein is CAISEGRGNNQPQHF.

The chain couples TRBV28 to TRBJ2-1; TRBD1 might be the D (6 bases). The CDR3 has 14 residues. Trimming removed 8 bases from V and 4 bases from J, with 15 bases in between. The germline V gene encodes CDR1 MDHEN and CDR2 SYDVKM. The CDR3 nucleotides are TGTGCCAGCCAGGGGCAGGGCGCTTACAATGAGCAGTTCTTC. Protein sequence: CASQGQGAYNEQFF.

This chain connects TRBV19 to TRBJ2-7; TRBD1 aligns across 10 bases. Germline V gene sequence: CDR1 LNHDA, CDR2 SQIVND (reference sequence). After removal of 6 bases from V and 5 bases from J, the junction contained 7 bases not matched to a gene. This CDR3 is built from 14 residues. CDR3 coding DNA: TGTGCCAGTAGGAAGGGACAGGGGTACCACGAGCAGTACTTC. It translates to CASRKGQGYHEQYF.

The V and J genes are TRBV19 and TRBJ2-7; 10 bases are shared with TRBD1. Germline V lookup: CDR1 LNHDA, CDR2 SQIVND (reference sequence). V was pared by 4 bases and J by 12 bases, with 12 bases of the junction left unmatched. The CDR3 sequence is 14 residues long. In DNA form, the CDR3 reads TGTGCCAGTAGTACTTTGACAGGGGGCCGGTTCAGGTACTTC. Translation: CASSTLTGGRFRYF.

This clone was seen once. The chain combines TRBV28 with TRBJ2-1; D is ambiguous. The CDR3 runs to 15 residues. V was clipped by 2 bases and J by 0 bases, with 8 bases between them. The germline CDR1 and CDR2 sequences are MDHEN and SYDVKM. CDR3 region: CASSLTPSSYNEQFF. CDR3 nucleotides: TGTGCCAGCAGTTTAACTCCGAGCTCCTACAATGAGCAGTTCTTC.

This chain links TRBV4-1 with TRBJ1-1; 9 nucleotides match TRBD1. V shed 4 bases and J 1 base; nucleotides not matched to a gene: 10. CDR1 and CDR2 from the germline V gene are MGHRA and YSYEKL. The CDR3 has 17 residues. The CDR3 reads CASSPQPPQGANTEAFF. For the CDR3, the DNA is TGCGCCAGCAGCCCTCAACCTCCACAGGGGGCGAACACTGAAGCTTTCTTT.

The gene calls are TRBV4-3 and TRBJ2-7; D gene uncertain. Germline CDR1 and CDR2: LGHNA and YSLEER. With 1 base removed from V and 4 bases from J, the gap between germline ends came to 8 bases. The CDR3 runs 13 residues. The CDR3 region has the DNA TGCGCCAGCAGCCAAGGCCATCGGTACGAGCAGTACTTC. The encoded protein is CASSQGHRYEQYF.

There are a few counts of this clone. The chain couples TRBV27 to TRBJ2-7, with D possibly TRBD2 on 6 matching bases. V lost 3 bases to trimming and J lost 4 bases, with 13 bases between them. Per the germline V gene, CDR1 is MNHEY and CDR2 is SMNVEV (reference sequence). This CDR3 contains 14 residues. DNA for the CDR3: TGTGCCAGCAGTTTCCTTCCCGGACTATACGAGCAGTACTTC. Translating gives CASSFLPGLYEQYF.

V usage is TRBV5-8 and J usage is TRBJ2-5; 12 positions agree with TRBD1. This CDR3 is built from 13 residues. In germline, CDR1 is SGHTS, CDR2 YDEGEE. The V and J ends lost 4 bases and 9 bases, in that order; junction bases with no gene match: 4. This CDR3 is CASSQGQGAAQYF. DNA for the CDR3: TGTGCCAGCAGCCAGGGACAGGGGGCGGCCCAGTACTTC.